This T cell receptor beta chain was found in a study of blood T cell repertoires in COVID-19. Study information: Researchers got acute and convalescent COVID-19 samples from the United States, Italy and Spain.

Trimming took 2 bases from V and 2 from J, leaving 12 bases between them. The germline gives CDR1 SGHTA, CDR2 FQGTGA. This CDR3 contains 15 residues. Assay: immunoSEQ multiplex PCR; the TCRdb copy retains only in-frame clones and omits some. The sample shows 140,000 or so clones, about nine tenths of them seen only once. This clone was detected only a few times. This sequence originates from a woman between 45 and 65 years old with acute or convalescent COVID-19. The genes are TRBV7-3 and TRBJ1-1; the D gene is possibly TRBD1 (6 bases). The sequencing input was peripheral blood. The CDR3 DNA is TGTGCCAGCAGCTTATTGGGGGCTGTAAACACTGAAGCTTTCTTT. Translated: CASSLLGAVNTEAFF.